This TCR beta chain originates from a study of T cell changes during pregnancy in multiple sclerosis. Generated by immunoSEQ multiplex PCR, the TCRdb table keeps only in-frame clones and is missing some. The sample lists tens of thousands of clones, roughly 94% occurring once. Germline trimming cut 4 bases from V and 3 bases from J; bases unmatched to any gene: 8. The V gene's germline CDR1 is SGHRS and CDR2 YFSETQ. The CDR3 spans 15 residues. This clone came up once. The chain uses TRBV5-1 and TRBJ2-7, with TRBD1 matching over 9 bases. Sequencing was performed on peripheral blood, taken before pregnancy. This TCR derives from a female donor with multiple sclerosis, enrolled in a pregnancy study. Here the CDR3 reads CASSPLPGQGYEQYF. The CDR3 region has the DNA TGCGCCAGCAGCCCCCTTCCGGGACAGGGCTACGAGCAGTACTTC.